Listed below are T cell receptor beta chains from one sample, sequenced in a study of brain T cells in children with intractable seizures. The protocol was immunoSEQ multiplex PCR, while the TCRdb copy is restricted to in-frame clones and leaves out a portion. Of around 80,000 clones in the sample, more than 75% were seen once. The source material was peripheral blood, sampled at surgery. The receptors stem from a girl under 10 years old with Rasmussen encephalitis and intractable seizures. Each CDR3 is given with its conserved first and last residue. Each record gives: clone size, J gene, V gene, D gene, CDR3 protein, CDR3 DNA. D genes are given only for firm matches. Size values are once, few and many counts, or a class for expanded clones, and some rows have none.

once | TRBJ1-2 | TRBV28 | - | CASSFPGNYPYGYTF | TGTGCCAGCAGTTTTCCGGGAAATTACCCATATGGCTACACCTTC
- | TRBJ2-1 | TRBV5-1 | TRBD2 | CASSLAGGVNEQFF | TGCGCCAGCAGCTTGGCGGGAGGGGTGAATGAGCAGTTCTTC
- | TRBJ2-5 | TRBV21-1 | - | CASSKIRQDLETQYF | TGTGCCAGCAGCAAAATACGCCAGGACCTAGAGACCCAGTACTTC
- | TRBJ2-6 | TRBV30 | - | CAWSHGGANVLTF | TGTGCCTGGTCACACGGTGGGGCCAACGTCCTGACTTTC
- | TRBJ2-7 | TRBV27 | TRBD2 | CASTVSGTSGRDTFYEQYF | TGTGCCAGCACCGTCTCTGGGACTAGCGGGAGAGATACCTTCTACGAGCAGTACTTC
- | TRBJ1-2 | TRBV19 | TRBD1 | CASSGRTGAPSYGYTF | TGTGCCAGTAGTGGCCGGACAGGGGCCCCTAGCTATGGCTACACCTTC
- | TRBJ2-3 | TRBV4-2 | TRBD2 | CASSQVFGERGGRADTQYF | TGTGCCAGCAGCCAAGTTTTCGGAGAGCGGGGGGGCCGGGCAGATACGCAGTATTTT
once | TRBJ1-5 | TRBV5-1 | - | CASSRGQNQPQHF | TGCGCCAGCAGCCGCGGGCAAAATCAGCCCCAGCATTTT
- | TRBJ2-1 | TRBV12-5 | TRBD2 | CASGLSSGRTYNEQFF | TGTGCTAGTGGTTTATCTAGCGGGAGAACTTACAATGAGCAGTTCTTC
- | TRBJ1-1 | TRBV7-3 | - | CASSRELNTEAFF | TGTGCCAGCAGCAGGGAATTGAACACTGAAGCTTTCTTT
- | TRBJ1-1 | TRBV2 | - | CASGLKWNTEAFF | TGTGCCAGCGGGTTAAAATGGAACACTGAAGCTTTCTTT
- | TRBJ2-3 | TRBV28 | TRBD2 | CASSLWAGRADTQYF | TGTGCCAGCAGTTTATGGGCAGGGAGGGCAGATACGCAGTATTTT
once | TRBJ2-1 | TRBV7-3 | TRBD2 | CASSPTLAGGQTSYNEQFF | TGTGCCAGCAGCCCAACCCTAGCGGGGGGCCAAACTTCCTACAATGAGCAGTTCTTC
few | TRBJ1-6 | TRBV7-2 | - | CASSLRGENSPLHF | TGTGCCAGCAGCTTGCGGGGAGAGAATTCACCCCTCCACTTT
- | TRBJ2-7 | TRBV15 | - | CATRQGREQYF | TGTGCCACCCGGCAGGGGAGGGAGCAGTACTTC
- | TRBJ2-1 | TRBV9 | - | CASSVGTSSYNEQFF | TGTGCCAGCAGCGTAGGGACGAGCTCCTACAATGAGCAGTTCTTC
- | TRBJ2-1 | TRBV30 | TRBD2 | CAWVRGLAVYNEQFF | TGTGCCTGGGTACGGGGACTAGCGGTCTACAATGAGCAGTTCTTC
- | TRBJ1-6 | TRBV4-2 | - | CASSQDPENSPLHF | TGTGCCAGCAGCCAAGATCCTGAGAATTCACCCCTCCACTTT
- | TRBJ1-6 | TRBV5-1 | - | CASSLAGGSYNSPLHF | TGCGCCAGCAGCTTGGCCGGGGGCTCCTATAATTCACCCCTCCACTTT
- | TRBJ1-6 | TRBV4-2 | TRBD1 | CASSQDRGQGTIALHF | TGTGCCAGCAGCCAAGATAGGGGACAGGGGACGATAGCCCTCCACTTT
once | TRBJ2-7 | TRBV3-1/TRBV3-2 | - | CASSQGGTVTAGEQYF | TGTGCCAGCAGCCAAGGAGGGACAGTGACCGCGGGGGAGCAGTACTTC
few | TRBJ1-1 | TRBV2 | TRBD1 | CASSDRARTGRPEAFF | TGTGCCAGCAGTGATAGAGCTCGGACAGGGCGACCTGAAGCTTTCTTT
- | TRBJ2-3 | TRBV2 | TRBD1 | CASSVQGASTDTQYF | TGTGCCAGCAGTGTCCAGGGGGCTAGCACAGATACGCAGTATTTT
- | TRBJ1-5 | TRBV27 | TRBD1 | CASSVRGQLLDQPQHF | TGTGCCAGCAGTGTAAGGGGACAGCTACTTGATCAGCCCCAGCATTTT
- | TRBJ2-7 | TRBV2 | TRBD1 | CASGLRQGGSGEQYF | TGTGCCAGCGGACTTAGACAGGGTGGGTCCGGAGAGCAGTACTTC
- | TRBJ2-1 | TRBV7-3 | - | CASSLTWQVEQFF | TGTGCCAGCAGCTTAACGTGGCAGGTTGAGCAGTTCTTC
- | TRBJ1-1 | TRBV5-5 | - | CASSSDTEAFF | TGTGCCAGCAGCTCGGACACTGAAGCTTTCTTT